These 10 T cell receptor beta chains came from one sample sequenced in a study of technical replicates of blood from several donors (dated by TCRdb to 2017 to 2019). Library method: the immunoSEQ multiplex PCR assay. TCRdb took this table from immuneACCESS and kept in-frame rearrangements with V and J called. Such tables lack part of the clones; where checked against another copy, unresolved V genes explain under half of the gap, and the rest is unexplained. In this sample the table shows about 80,000 clones, about 91% of which occur a single time. The top ten hold 0.39% of the sample. Input material: T cells isolated from PBMCs. Receptors were obtained from a human donor in good health.

CDR3 loop: CASSLDRGDGYTF. CDR3 nucleotides: TGTGCCAGCAGTTTGGACAGGGGAGATGGCTACACCTTC. The chain employs TRBV27 and TRBJ1-2; 9 positions match TRBD1. Per the germline V gene, CDR1 is MNHEY and CDR2 is SMNVEV (reference sequence). The CDR3 has 13 residues. Trimming removed 3 bases from V and 6 bases from J; junction bases left unmatched: 2.

V and J are TRBV4-1 and TRBJ2-7, with D uncertain. The V gene lost 1 base and the J gene lost 2 bases, with 12 bases spanning the gap. Germline-derived CDR1 and CDR2 are MGHRA and YSYEKL. The CDR3 is 15 amino acids. The CDR3 DNA sequence: TGCGCCAGCAGCCAAGTTGCCAGCGCGACCTACGAGCAGTACTTC. Translation: CASSQVASATYEQYF.

The chain links TRBV30 to TRBJ2-7, with TRBD2 as a possible D gene (6 bases). V shed 7 bases and J shed 2 bases, with 18 bases lying between them. There are 14 residues in the CDR3. Germline V gene sequence: CDR1 GTSNPN, CDR2 SVGIG (reference sequence). CDR3 bases: TGTGCCTCGACTAGGGTCCAACCTCCCTACGAGCAGTACTTC. The encoded protein is CASTRVQPPYEQYF.

The CDR3 nucleotides read TGTGCCAGCTCACCCGATAGCAACTATGGCTACACCTTC. Its translation is CASSPDSNYGYTF. The gene calls are TRBV18 and TRBJ1-2; no reliable D call. CDR1 is KGHSH and CDR2 is LQKENI in the germline V gene. Trimming pared 3 bases from V and 2 bases from J, leaving 7 bases between. This CDR3 has 13 amino acids.

This clone was seen a handful of times. The chain joins TRBV19 to TRBJ1-1; possible D gene TRBD1, 6 bases. This CDR3 contains 15 residues. Deletions cut 6 bases from V and 0 bases from J, with 14 bases between. CDR1 and CDR2 from the germline V gene are LNHDA and SQIVND (reference sequence). In DNA form, the CDR3 reads TGTGCCAGTAGGATACGACGGGACATGAACACTGAAGCTTTCTTT. Its protein product is CASRIRRDMNTEAFF.

The CDR3 loop reads CASSARGQGSYEQYF. As DNA, the CDR3 is TGTGCCAGCAGCGCCCGGGGACAGGGATCCTACGAGCAGTACTTC. This chain links TRBV11-3 with TRBJ2-7; 9 nucleotides line up with TRBD1. The CDR3 covers 15 residues. The J segment lost 1 base and the V segment lost 5 bases, leaving 6 bases of the junction unmatched. Germline V lookup: CDR1 SGHNT, CDR2 YENEEA. The full variable domain, rest sourced from reference TRBV11-3 and TRBJ2-7, is EAGVVQSPRYKIIEKKQPVAFWCNPISGHNTLYWYLQNLGQGPELLIRYENEEAVDDSQLPKDRFSAERLKGVDSTLKIQPAELGDSAVYLCASSARGQGSYEQYFGPGTRLTVT.

V is TRBV7-8 and J is TRBJ1-5; D remains ambiguous. The germline V gene encodes CDR1 SGHVS and CDR2 FQNEAQ. The V end lost 2 bases, the J end lost 1 base, and 9 bases lay between the germline ends. The CDR3 has 15 residues. CDR3: CASSLNLRSNQPQHF. The DNA of the CDR3 is TGTGCCAGCAGCTTAAATTTGAGGAGCAATCAGCCCCAGCATTTT.

V gene TRBV7-3 combines with J gene TRBJ1-2, with D unresolved. Germline lookup yields CDR1 SGHTA and CDR2 FQGTGA. V was trimmed by 6 bases and J by 4 bases, leaving 12 bases between them. CDR3 length equals 13 residues. This chain's CDR3 is CASSRGLGYGYTF. As DNA, the CDR3 is TGTGCCAGCAGTCGAGGCCTCGGCTATGGCTACACCTTC.

CDR3 residues: CASSLSGTGGTDTQYF. Written as DNA, the CDR3 is TGCGCCAGCAGCTTGTCAGGGACAGGGGGTACAGATACGCAGTATTTT. The rearrangement links TRBV5-1 to TRBJ2-3; the match to TRBD1 covers 11 bases. In germline, CDR1 is SGHRS, CDR2 YFSETQ. The CDR3 runs to 16 residues. Trimming removed 1 base from V and 3 bases from J; junction bases left unmatched: 4. Complete variable domain (other parts from reference TRBV5-1 and TRBJ2-3): KAGVTQTPRYLIKTRGQQVTLSCSPISGHRSVSWYQQTPGQGLQFLFEYFSETQRNKGNFPGRFSGRQFSNSRSEMNVSTLELGDSALYLCASSLSGTGGTDTQYFGPGTRLTVL.

This clone has only one observation. The rearrangement uses TRBV2 and TRBJ1-2, with D perhaps matching TRBD1 (5 bases). Trimming left V 4 bases short and J 0 bases short, with 12 bases between. CDR3 size: 15 residues. Germline values: CDR1 SNHLY, CDR2 FYNNEI. The CDR3 coding sequence is TGTGCCAGCAGTGGTGACAGCGAAGCTAACTATGGCTACACCTTC. Its protein is CASSGDSEANYGYTF.